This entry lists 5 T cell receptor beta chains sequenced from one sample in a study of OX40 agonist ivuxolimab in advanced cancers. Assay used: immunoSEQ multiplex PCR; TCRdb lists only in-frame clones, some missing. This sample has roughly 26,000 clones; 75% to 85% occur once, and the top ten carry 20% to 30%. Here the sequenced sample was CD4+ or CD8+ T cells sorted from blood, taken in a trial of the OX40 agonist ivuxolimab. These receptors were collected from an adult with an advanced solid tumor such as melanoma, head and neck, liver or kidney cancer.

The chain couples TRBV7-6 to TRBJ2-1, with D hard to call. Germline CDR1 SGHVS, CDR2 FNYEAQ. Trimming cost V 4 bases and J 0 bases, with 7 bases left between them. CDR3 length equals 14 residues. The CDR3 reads CASSSLGSYNEQFF. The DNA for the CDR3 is TGTGCCAGCAGCTCCTTGGGCTCCTACAATGAGCAGTTCTTC.

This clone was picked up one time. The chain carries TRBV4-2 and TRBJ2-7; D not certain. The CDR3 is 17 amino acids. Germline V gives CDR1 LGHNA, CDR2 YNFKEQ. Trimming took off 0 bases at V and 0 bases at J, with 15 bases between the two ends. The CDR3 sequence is CASSQDHTNGISYEQYF. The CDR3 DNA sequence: TGTGCCAGCAGCCAAGATCATACGAATGGGATCTCCTACGAGCAGTACTTC.

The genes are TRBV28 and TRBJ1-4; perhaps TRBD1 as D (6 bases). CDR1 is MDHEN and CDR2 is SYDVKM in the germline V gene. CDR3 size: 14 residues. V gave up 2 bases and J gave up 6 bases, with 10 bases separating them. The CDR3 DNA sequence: TGTGCCAGCAGTTTAAGGGACATCGATGAAAAACTGTTTTTT. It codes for CASSLRDIDEKLFF.

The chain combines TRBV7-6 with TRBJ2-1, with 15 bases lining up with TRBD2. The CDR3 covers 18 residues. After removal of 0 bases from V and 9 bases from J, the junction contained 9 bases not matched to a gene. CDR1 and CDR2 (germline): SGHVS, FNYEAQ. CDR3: CASSLAPGLAGGPREQFF. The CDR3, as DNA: TGTGCCAGCAGCTTAGCCCCTGGACTAGCGGGGGGGCCTCGTGAGCAGTTCTTC.

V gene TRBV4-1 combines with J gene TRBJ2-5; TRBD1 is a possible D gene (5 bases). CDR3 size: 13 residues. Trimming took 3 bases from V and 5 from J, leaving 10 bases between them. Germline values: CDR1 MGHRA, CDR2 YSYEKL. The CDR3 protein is CASSHAGWETQYF. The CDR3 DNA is TGCGCCAGCAGCCATGCAGGGTGGGAGACCCAGTACTTC.